This TCR beta chain is from a study of OX40 agonist ivuxolimab in advanced cancers. The study in broad terms: Ivuxolimab, which targeted the costimulatory receptor OX40 (CD134), was an agonistic, fully human IgG2 monoclonal antibody. Of the approximately 50 dose-escalation patients, hepatocellular carcinoma was present in 19, melanoma in roughly 15, renal cell carcinoma in 9 and head and neck cancer in 9. The purpose of peripheral TCRbeta sequencing was to test whether ivuxolimab changed TCR sequence diversity and led to clonal T-cell expansion. Prior anti-PD-1, anti-PD-L1 or anti-CTLA-4 therapy was permitted, and checkpoint inhibitors had been received by roughly 42% of dose-escalation patients. In the dose-escalation cohort, roughly 80% of patients were male, and the mean age was approximately 60 years, with a range of roughly 23 to 85. Intravenous ivuxolimab was administered to patients every 2 weeks at six dose levels: 0.01, 0.1, 0.3, 1.5, 3 and 10 mg/kg. The monotherapy dose-escalation portion (N ≈ 56 patients) of the phase I ivuxolimab trial is reported in the paper. Three dose-escalation patients achieved partial responses, one with hepatocellular carcinoma and two with cutaneous melanoma.

The trial excluded patients who had a history of autoimmune disease or who were on systemic immunosuppression. Peripheral blood for TCR sequencing was collected from all dose cohorts at baseline, on cycle 4 day 1, and on cycle 7 day 1. The samples were taken from a phase I, first-in-human, multicenter, open-label dose-escalation trial of ivuxolimab. The trial enrolled adults with locally advanced or metastatic head and neck squamous cell, hepatocellular, melanoma or renal cell carcinoma. Before TCR sequencing, CD4+ T cells and CD8+ T cells were sorted from peripheral blood as separate populations. Regarding this clone: Its antigen remains undetermined. Per-base quality was not reported, and no clone a single base away is much larger than it.

Beyond this particular receptor, the publication reports: On average, CD8+ T cells showed more expanded clones than CD4+ T cells after ivuxolimab. At doses of 0.1 to 3.0 mg/kg, clonal expansion of both CD4+ and CD8+ blood T cells was observed from baseline to week 6. Low levels of normalized T-cell clonal expansion were also shown by some nonresponding patients. In partial responders in the 0.1-3.0 mg/kg groups, normalized peripheral clonal expansion was found to be among the lowest, especially among CD8+ T cells. The antigen specificity of the clonally expanded peripheral T cells was not determined.

From its cysteine to its phenylalanine, the CDR3 spans 14 amino acids. This entry keeps only the CDR3 DNA: 42 bases, framed from base 1. Between the V and J ends, shortened by 6 bases and 4 bases respectively, the junction contains 15 bases. The germline V gene encodes CDR1 SGHAT and CDR2 FQNNGV. To sequence the TCRbeta CDR3 region, genomic DNA was isolated from the sorted cells. The immunoSEQ Assay was used to sequence the TCRbeta CDR3 regions. Held by TCRdb, this immuneACCESS table contains in-frame sequences only and omits some clones. Under half of the omission traces to an unresolved V gene where checked; the cause of the rest is unknown. In all, the sample holds 19,000 or so clones, and 87% of those were seen once. The top ten constitute roughly 27% of the sample.

Specimen: CD4+ or CD8+ T cells sorted from blood, collected in a trial of the OX40 agonist ivuxolimab. The chain joins TRBV11-2 to TRBJ1-1; TRBD1 is a possible D gene, resting on 5 matching bases. This receptor was obtained from an adult with an advanced solid tumor such as melanoma, head and neck, liver or kidney cancer. The DNA sequence is as follows: TGTGCCAGCAGGGCCGGGGCCCTGCCCACTGAAGCTTTCTTT. This gives the protein CASRAGALPTEAFF. The reference TRBV11-2 and TRBJ1-1 proteins fill in what lies around the CDR3, so the full variable domain reads EAGVAQSPRYKIIEKRQSVAFWCNPISGHATLYWYQQILGQGPKLLIQFQNNGVVDDSQLPKDRFSAERLKGVDSTLKIQPAKLEDSAVYLCASRAGALPTEAFFGQGTRLTVV.